The rows below give T cell receptor beta chains drawn from one sample of a study of T cells of healthy individuals. TCRdb called the 5' RACE reads again in MiXCR, with one record for every CDR3 protein. Among tens of thousands of distinct CDR3 sequences, roughly 14% were seen once, and the ten largest hold around 15%. The receptors here all came from a human donor in good health. Each CDR3 is given without its conserved first and last residue. Clone sizes are given selectively: once, few, many, or a class where the clone is expanded.

J | size | V | CDR3
TRBJ2-1 | many | TRBV11-3 | ASSYSGTSGGPEHEQF
TRBJ1-6 | NA | TRBV28 | ASSPSTGPRGPLH
TRBJ1-5 | many | TRBV7-2 | ASNTRDTNQPQH
TRBJ1-1 | few | TRBV7-3 | ASTSGLDTEAF
TRBJ2-2 | NA | TRBV7-3 | ATKAGANTGELF
TRBJ2-1 | NA | TRBV24-1 | ATSVEGGPYNEQF
TRBJ1-1 | NA | TRBV20-1 | SARDTPEAF
TRBJ1-5 | NA | TRBV7-2 | ASSLGNRGDQPQH
TRBJ1-1 | NA | TRBV11-2 | ASSLPYSQREAF
TRBJ1-4 | many | TRBV7-2 | ASSTDRGQGKLF
TRBJ2-1 | NA | TRBV6-2/TRBV6-3 | ASTASGGREQF
TRBJ1-2 | medium-sized | TRBV9 | ASSVAHRSSYGYT
TRBJ2-5 | NA | TRBV11-2 | ASSTHSGTLQETQY
TRBJ2-5 | NA | TRBV5-5 | ASSPEGRDKETQY
TRBJ2-3 | NA | TRBV30 | AWSEGGRSTDTQY
TRBJ2-1 | many | TRBV6-2/TRBV6-3 | ASSWYAYSSYNEQF
TRBJ1-5 | many | TRBV20-1 | SADSGGADQPQH
TRBJ2-1 | few | TRBV5-4 | ASSFSTGNNEQF
TRBJ2-3 | few | TRBV20-1 | SAREAGTSSPLTDTQY
TRBJ2-2 | NA | TRBV27 | ASKQSSYSGELF
TRBJ2-1 | many | TRBV20-1 | SAWLTSGNNEQF
TRBJ2-3 | NA | TRBV20-1 | SAERRGNSDTQY
TRBJ1-1 | many | TRBV25-1 | ASSQGVTEAF
TRBJ1-1 | NA | TRBV7-2 | ASSLATALRGKLGTEAF
TRBJ2-7 | many | TRBV20-1 | TVSGQGAGEQY
TRBJ1-4 | few | TRBV2 | ASSGGSQSLTNEKLF